These 24 T cell receptor beta chains originate from one sample sequenced in a study of cytomegalovirus exposure and HLA in healthy donors. A multiplex PCR was run with 60 Vbeta primers and 13 Jbeta primers. The protocol was immunoSEQ multiplex PCR, while the TCRdb copy is restricted to in-frame clones and leaves out a portion. There are roughly 72,000 clones in the sample; approximately 79% occur only once, and around 21% lies in the top ten. Sequencing was carried out using PBMCs. These receptors all stem from a woman aged 40 to 50 in good health and CMV-seropositive.

This rearrangement joins TRBV18 to TRBJ1-1; possibly TRBD1 for D (6 bases). Deletions cut 3 bases from V and 10 bases from J, with 18 bases between. CDR1 KGHSH and CDR2 LQKENI come from the germline V gene. The CDR3 is 14 residues long. The CDR3 region has the DNA TGTGCCAGCTCACCGTCAGGGGATCCGGGGGGAGCTTTCTTT. Its translation: CASSPSGDPGGAFF.

The gene calls are TRBV29-1 and TRBJ1-2, with D possibly TRBD1 on 6 matching bases. Per germline, CDR1 SQVTM and CDR2 ANQGSEA. V was pared by 7 bases and J by 7 bases, with 19 bases between. This CDR3 spans 13 amino acids. The DNA of the CDR3 is TGCAGCGCCCAGCCAGCCCAAGGGGGTGGCTACACCTTC. This encodes CSAQPAQGGGYTF. Full variable domain (outside the CDR3, taken from reference TRBV29-1 and TRBJ1-2): SAVISQKPSRDICQRGTSLTIQCQVDSQVTMMFWYRQQPGQSLTLIATANQGSEATYESGFVIDKFPISRPNLTFSTLTVSNMSPEDSSIYLCSAQPAQGGGYTFGSGTRLTVV.

The CDR3 region has the DNA TGTGCCAGCAGCTCACTCAATGAGCAGTTCTTC. Translated, it gives CASSSLNEQFF. J is TRBJ2-1 and V is TRBV7-2; D unresolved. This CDR3 contains 11 residues. V was trimmed by 4 bases and J by 6 bases, leaving 4 bases between them. Germline CDR1 is SGHTA and CDR2 is FQGNSA.

The chain carries TRBV9 and TRBJ2-3; D unresolved. Trimming took 0 bases from V and 10 from J, leaving 15 bases between them. CDR3 size: 14 residues. The V gene's germline CDR1 is SGDLS and CDR2 YYNGEE. For the CDR3, the DNA is TGTGCCAGCAGCGTAGGTCAGGCCATCGGCGCGCAGTATTTT. This translates into CASSVGQAIGAQYF.

The genes are TRBV6-4 and TRBJ1-2; D is uncertain. CDR1 is MRHNA and CDR2 is SNTAGT in the germline V gene. The CDR3 consists of 12 residues. V was cut by 2 bases and J by 7 bases, with 8 bases left in between. CDR3 coding DNA: TGTGCCAGCAGTGACATTAGGAGTGGCTACACCTTC. Its translation is CASSDIRSGYTF.

The rearrangement uses TRBV25-1 and TRBJ2-7; unclear D gene. The CDR3 sequence is 16 residues long. Germline V CDR1 and CDR2: MGHDK, SYGVNS. Trimming pared 2 bases from V and 0 bases from J, leaving 14 bases between. CDR3 coding DNA: TGTGCCAGCAGTGAAGGTCCTAAGCGCGGCTCCTACGAGCAGTACTTC. This gives the protein CASSEGPKRGSYEQYF.

The CDR3 region has the DNA TGTGCCAGCAGGCAGGGGTTGGGTGTTGGGGAGACCCAGTACTTC. Amino acids: CASRQGLGVGETQYF. This chain links TRBV28 with TRBJ2-5; perhaps TRBD1 as D (6 bases). Germline CDR1 and CDR2: MDHEN and SYDVKM. This CDR3 has 15 amino acids. Deletions cut 6 bases from V and 5 bases from J, with 19 bases between.

This chain links TRBV7-8 with TRBJ2-1; a possible D gene is TRBD2 (6 bases). The length of the CDR3 is 16 residues. Germline V CDR1 and CDR2: SGHVS, FQNEAQ. V was shortened by 6 bases and J by 3 bases, with 18 bases between the two germline ends. This CDR3 is CASRPPGIGSYNEQFF. In DNA, the CDR3 is TGTGCCAGCAGGCCCCCCGGGATCGGGAGCTACAATGAGCAGTTCTTC.

The chain uses TRBV5-1 and TRBJ1-3; D uncertain. The V end was cut by 4 bases, the J end by 0 bases, with 11 bases between. This CDR3 comprises 15 residues. Germline V lookup: CDR1 SGHRS, CDR2 YFSETQ. Here the CDR3 DNA reads TGCGCCAGCAGCCCCCAGATAAACTCTGGAAACACCATATATTTT. Translation gives CASSPQINSGNTIYF.

V is TRBV4-2 and J is TRBJ2-3; 8 nucleotides match TRBD2. CDR1 and CDR2 from the germline V gene are LGHNA and YNFKEQ. The CDR3 has 18 residues. After removal of 6 bases from V and 1 base from J, the junction contained 15 bases not matched to a gene. The CDR3 sequence: CASRALGGRGGRTDTQYF. CDR3 nucleotide sequence: TGTGCCAGCAGGGCCTTAGGGGGACGGGGGGGCCGCACAGATACGCAGTATTTT.

The genes are TRBV14 and TRBJ2-5, with TRBD2 as a possible D gene (5 bases). Germline V gene lookup returns CDR1 SGHDN and CDR2 FVKESK. This CDR3 is built from 15 residues. V shed 3 bases and J shed 0 bases, with 11 bases lying between them. CDR3 bases: TGTGCCAGCAGCCATGGTCAGCGGTACCAAGAGACCCAGTACTTC. Its protein is CASSHGQRYQETQYF.

The rearrangement links TRBV7-9 to TRBJ2-7; D gene ambiguous. The CDR3 sequence is 14 residues long. The germline V gene encodes CDR1 SEHNR and CDR2 FQNEAQ (reference sequence). Trimming removed 5 bases from V and 1 base from J, with 12 bases in between. CDR3 loop: CASSAPALSYEQYF. CDR3 bases: TGTGCCAGCAGCGCACCAGCGCTATCCTACGAGCAGTACTTC. Together with reference TRBV7-9 and TRBJ2-7, the CDR3 gives the full variable domain: DTGVSQNPRHKITKRGQNVTFRCDPISEHNRLYWYRQTLGQGPEFLTYFQNEAQLEKSRLLSDRFSAERPKGSFSTLEIQRTEQGDSAMYLCASSAPALSYEQYFGPGTRLTVT.

This rearrangement joins TRBV6-1 to TRBJ1-2, with no clear D. Germline CDR1 is MNHNS and CDR2 is SASEGT. Trimming cost V 5 bases and J 8 bases, with 18 bases left between them. The CDR3 loop spans 14 amino acids. The CDR3, as DNA: TGTGCCAGCAGTCAACCCCTTTCTAGCGGGGGCTACACCTTC. This encodes CASSQPLSSGGYTF.

The J gene is TRBJ1-1, the V gene TRBV5-1; no definite D call. Germline CDR1 reads SGHRS; CDR2 reads YFSETQ. The germline V and J ends were trimmed by 4 bases and 1 base, with 11 bases remaining between them. The CDR3 sequence is 14 residues long. DNA for the CDR3: TGCGCCAGCAGCAGCGGGTTTGAGAACACTGAAGCTTTCTTT. Translation: CASSSGFENTEAFF.

The chain employs TRBV5-6 and TRBJ1-2, with D possibly TRBD1 on 5 matching bases. V lost 4 bases and J 1 base, leaving 8 bases between the germline ends. Germline CDR1 and CDR2: SGHDT and YYEEEE. The CDR3 totals 13 residues. The CDR3 coding sequence is TGTGCCAGCAGCCCACAGGTTAACTATGGCTACACCTTC. It codes for CASSPQVNYGYTF.

This clone occurred once. The chain recombines TRBV15 with TRBJ2-1, with TRBD2 as a possible D gene (6 bases). The CDR3 has 15 amino acids. Looked up from germline, CDR1 is LNHNV and CDR2 is YYDKDF (reference sequence). Trimming left V 0 bases short and J 4 bases short, with 10 bases between. CDR3 protein: CATSRDGRIYNEQFF. Written as DNA, the CDR3 is TGTGCCACCAGCAGAGATGGGAGGATTTACAATGAGCAGTTCTTC.

The chain recombines TRBV25-1 with TRBJ2-7, with D possibly being TRBD1 (6 bases). Germline CDR1 is MGHDK and CDR2 is SYGVNS. V lost 2 bases to trimming and J lost 3 bases, with 11 bases between them. CDR3 length: 14 residues. DNA for the CDR3: TGTGCCAGCAGTGAACGAGGGGACAACTACGAGCAGTACTTC. Its protein product is CASSERGDNYEQYF.

V and J are TRBV6-6 and TRBJ1-2, with TRBD1 matching over 11 bases. Germline CDR1 is MNHNY and CDR2 is SVGAGI (reference sequence). The CDR3 runs to 16 residues. Germline trimming cut 2 bases from V and 2 bases from J; bases unmatched to any gene: 4. CDR3 sequence (DNA): TGTGCCAGCAGTTACCGAGGACAGGGGGCGAACTATGGCTACACCTTC. Translated, it gives CASSYRGQGANYGYTF.

The chain uses TRBV27 and TRBJ1-1; 12 positions match TRBD1. The CDR3 consists of 16 residues. Germline CDR1 MNHEY, CDR2 SMNVEV (reference sequence). The junction had 16 bases not matched to a gene; V was cut back by 11 bases and J by 6 bases. The CDR3 coding sequence is TGTGCCTCCTCTGGGGGGACAGGGGGCGTTAACGCTGAAGCTTTCTTT. Its translation: CASSGGTGGVNAEAFF.

The V and J genes are TRBV30 and TRBJ1-5; 9 nucleotides match TRBD1. The CDR3 extends over 14 amino acids. Germline V gene lookup returns CDR1 GTSNPN and CDR2 SVGIG (reference sequence). V shed 1 base, J shed 5 bases, and the junction held 3 bases outside the gene matches. The CDR3 region is CAWSGGQGHQPQHF. CDR3 bases: TGTGCCTGGAGTGGGGGACAGGGCCATCAGCCCCAGCATTTT.

On this clone: The sample carries other DNA sequences with the same CDR3. This chain connects TRBV6-5 to TRBJ2-7, with 7 nucleotides matching TRBD1. Germline trimming cut 0 bases from V and 0 bases from J; bases unmatched to any gene: 2. CDR1 and CDR2 (germline): MNHEY, SVGAGI. The CDR3 spans 15 residues. CDR3 nucleotides: TGTGCCAGCAGTTACTCCAGGGACAGCTCCTACGAGCAGTACTTC. Translated, it gives CASSYSRDSSYEQYF.

This sequence joins TRBV5-4 and TRBJ2-3; D is uncertain. Trimming removed 3 bases from V and 4 bases from J, with 18 bases in between. The length of the CDR3 is 16 residues. Germline CDR1 is SGHNT and CDR2 is YYREEE (reference sequence). The CDR3 DNA reads as TGTGCCAGCAGCTCGGAGCCCTTCGGTCCGGCAGATACGCAGTATTTT. Translating it yields CASSSEPFGPADTQYF. Based on the CDR3 plus reference TRBV5-4 and TRBJ2-3, the full variable domain is ETGVTQSPTHLIKTRGQQVTLRCSSQSGHNTVSWYQQALGQGPQFIFQYYREEENGRGNFPPRFSGLQFPNYSSELNVNALELDDSALYLCASSSEPFGPADTQYFGPGTRLTVL.

V and J are TRBV7-8 and TRBJ1-2, with D possibly TRBD1 on 5 matching bases. V lost 5 bases to trimming and J lost 3 bases, with 22 bases between them. Germline assignment: CDR1 SGHVS and CDR2 FQNEAQ. This CDR3 region has 17 residues. The CDR3 loop is CASSPHKGIRGDYGYTF. CDR3 bases: TGTGCCAGCAGCCCCCACAAGGGGATAAGAGGCGACTATGGCTACACCTTC.

The genes are TRBV5-6 and TRBJ1-1; 11 bases are a match to TRBD1. Looked up from germline, CDR1 is SGHDT and CDR2 is YYEEEE. CDR3 length: 15 amino acids. V shed 0 bases and J 4 bases; nucleotides not matched to a gene: 2. CDR3 sequence (DNA): TGTGCCAGCAGCTTGGCCGGGACAGGGGGCACTGAAGCTTTCTTT. Protein: CASSLAGTGGTEAFF.